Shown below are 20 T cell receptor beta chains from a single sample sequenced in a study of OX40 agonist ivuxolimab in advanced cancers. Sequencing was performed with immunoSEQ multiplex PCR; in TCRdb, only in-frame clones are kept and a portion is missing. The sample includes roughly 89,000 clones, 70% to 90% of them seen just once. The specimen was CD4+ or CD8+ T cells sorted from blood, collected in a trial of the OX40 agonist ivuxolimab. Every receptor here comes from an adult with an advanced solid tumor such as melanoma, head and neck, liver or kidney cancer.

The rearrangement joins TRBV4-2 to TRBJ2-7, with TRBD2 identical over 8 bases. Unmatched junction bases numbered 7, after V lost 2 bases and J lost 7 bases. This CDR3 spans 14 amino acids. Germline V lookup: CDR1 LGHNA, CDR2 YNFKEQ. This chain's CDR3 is CASSQNKGLVEQYF. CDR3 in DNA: TGTGCCAGCAGCCAAAATAAGGGACTAGTGGAGCAGTACTTC.

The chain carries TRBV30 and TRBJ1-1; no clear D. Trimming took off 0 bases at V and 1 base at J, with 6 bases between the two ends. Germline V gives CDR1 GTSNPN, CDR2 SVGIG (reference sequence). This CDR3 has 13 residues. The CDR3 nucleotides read TGTGCCTGGAGTGTAGTTGGGAACACTGAAGCTTTCTTT. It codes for CAWSVVGNTEAFF.

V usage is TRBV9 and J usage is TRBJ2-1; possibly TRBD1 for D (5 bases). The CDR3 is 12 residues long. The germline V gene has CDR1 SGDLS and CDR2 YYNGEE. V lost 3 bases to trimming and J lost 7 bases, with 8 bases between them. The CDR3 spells CASSADSNEQFF. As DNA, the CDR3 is TGTGCCAGCAGCGCCGACAGTAATGAGCAGTTCTTC.

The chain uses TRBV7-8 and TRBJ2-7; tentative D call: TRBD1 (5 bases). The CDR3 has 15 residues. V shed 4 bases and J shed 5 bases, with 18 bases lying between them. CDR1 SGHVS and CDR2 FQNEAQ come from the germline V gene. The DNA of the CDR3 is TGTGCCAGCAGCTGGGGCATTGGAGTTCGGGACGAGCAGTACTTC. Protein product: CASSWGIGVRDEQYF.

CDR3 protein: CASSYFPGDEQYF. The CDR3 bases are TGTGCCAGCAGTTATTTTCCTGGGGACGAGCAGTACTTC. The chain links TRBV6-5 to TRBJ2-7; no clear D. V was cut by 3 bases and J by 5 bases, with 11 bases left in between. The germline V gene encodes CDR1 MNHEY and CDR2 SVGAGI. This CDR3 contains 13 residues.

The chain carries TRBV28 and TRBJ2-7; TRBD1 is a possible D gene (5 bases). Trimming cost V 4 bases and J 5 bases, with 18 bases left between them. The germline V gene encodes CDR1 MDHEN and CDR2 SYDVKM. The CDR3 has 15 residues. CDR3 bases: TGTGCCAGCAGTTCCGGGTTTGGGGCCTTGGACGAGCAGTACTTC. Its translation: CASSSGFGALDEQYF. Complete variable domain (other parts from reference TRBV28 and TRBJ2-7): DVKVTQSSRYLVKRTGEKVFLECVQDMDHENMFWYRQDPGLGLRLIYFSYDVKMKEKGDIPEGYSVSREKKERFSLILESASTNQTSMYLCASSSGFGALDEQYFGPGTRLTVT.

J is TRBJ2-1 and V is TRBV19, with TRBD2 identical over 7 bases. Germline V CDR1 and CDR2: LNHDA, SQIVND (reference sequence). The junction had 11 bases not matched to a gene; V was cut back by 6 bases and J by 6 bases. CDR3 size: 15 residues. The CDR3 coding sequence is TGTGCCAGTAGAATGCAGCTAGCGGAGGTCAATGAGCAGTTCTTC. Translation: CASRMQLAEVNEQFF.

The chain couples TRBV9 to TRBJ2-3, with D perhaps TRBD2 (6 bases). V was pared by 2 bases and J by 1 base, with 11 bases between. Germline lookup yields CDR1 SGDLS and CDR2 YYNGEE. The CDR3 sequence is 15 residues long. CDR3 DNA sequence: TGTGCCAGCAGCGTTAGCGGAGGGGGCACAGATACGCAGTATTTT. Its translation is CASSVSGGGTDTQYF.

The CDR3, as DNA: TGTGCCACCAGCAGAGATAAGGGGAGCTCCTACAATGAGCAGTTCTTC. Translated, it gives CATSRDKGSSYNEQFF. This sequence joins TRBV15 and TRBJ2-1; D might be TRBD1 or TRBD2, each matching 5 bases. Looked up from germline, CDR1 is LNHNV and CDR2 is YYDKDF (reference sequence). The CDR3 length is 16 residues. Trimming shortened V by 0 bases and J by 0 bases, and 9 bases separated the two germline ends.

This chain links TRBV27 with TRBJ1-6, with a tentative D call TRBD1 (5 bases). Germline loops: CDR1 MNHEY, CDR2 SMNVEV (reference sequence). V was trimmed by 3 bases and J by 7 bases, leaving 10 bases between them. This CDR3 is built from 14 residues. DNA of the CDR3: TGTGCCAGCAGTTTTGCGGGGGACAATTCACCCCTCCACTTT. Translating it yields CASSFAGDNSPLHF.

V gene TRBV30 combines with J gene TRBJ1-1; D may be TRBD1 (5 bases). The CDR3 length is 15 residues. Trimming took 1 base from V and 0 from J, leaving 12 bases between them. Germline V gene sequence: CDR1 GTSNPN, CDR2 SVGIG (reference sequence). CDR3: CAWSEDGGLNTEAFF. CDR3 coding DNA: TGTGCCTGGAGTGAGGATGGGGGACTGAACACTGAAGCTTTCTTT.

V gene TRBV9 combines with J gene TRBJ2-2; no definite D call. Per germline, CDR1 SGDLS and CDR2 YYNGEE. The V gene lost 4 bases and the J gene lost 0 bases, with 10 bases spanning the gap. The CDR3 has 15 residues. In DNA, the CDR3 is TGTGCCAGCAGCCCCCGGCTAGCGAACACCGGGGAGCTGTTTTTT. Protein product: CASSPRLANTGELFF.

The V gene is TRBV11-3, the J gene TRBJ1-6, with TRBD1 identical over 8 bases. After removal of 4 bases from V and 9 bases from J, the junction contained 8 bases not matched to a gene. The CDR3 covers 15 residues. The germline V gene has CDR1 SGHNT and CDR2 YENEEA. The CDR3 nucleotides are TGTGCCAGCAGCTCACGACAGGGGTCGGGTTCACCCCTCCACTTT. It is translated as CASSSRQGSGSPLHF.

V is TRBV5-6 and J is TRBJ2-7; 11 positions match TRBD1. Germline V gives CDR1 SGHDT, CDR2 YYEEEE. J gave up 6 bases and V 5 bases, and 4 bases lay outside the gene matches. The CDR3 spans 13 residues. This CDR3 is CASRGQGASEQYF. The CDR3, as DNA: TGTGCCAGCAGAGGACAGGGGGCCTCCGAGCAGTACTTC.

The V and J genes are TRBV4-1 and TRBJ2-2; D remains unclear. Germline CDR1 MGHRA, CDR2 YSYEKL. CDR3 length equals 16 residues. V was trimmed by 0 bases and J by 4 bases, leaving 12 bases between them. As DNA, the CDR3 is TGCGCCAGCAGCCAAGAAGGCCATATAGGCACCGGGGAGCTGTTTTTT. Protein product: CASSQEGHIGTGELFF.

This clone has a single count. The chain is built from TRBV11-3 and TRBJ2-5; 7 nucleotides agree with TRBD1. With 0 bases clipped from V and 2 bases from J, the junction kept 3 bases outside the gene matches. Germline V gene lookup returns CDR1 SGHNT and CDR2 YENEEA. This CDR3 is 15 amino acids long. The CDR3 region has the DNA TGTGCCAGCAGCTTAGAGGGGACAGTACAAGAGACCCAGTACTTC. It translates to CASSLEGTVQETQYF.

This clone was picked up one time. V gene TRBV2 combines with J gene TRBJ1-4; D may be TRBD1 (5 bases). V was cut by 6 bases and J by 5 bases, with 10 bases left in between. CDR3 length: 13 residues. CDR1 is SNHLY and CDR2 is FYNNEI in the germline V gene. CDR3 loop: CASRSRENEKLFF. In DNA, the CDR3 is TGTGCCAGCAGGTCCAGGGAAAATGAAAAACTGTTTTTT.

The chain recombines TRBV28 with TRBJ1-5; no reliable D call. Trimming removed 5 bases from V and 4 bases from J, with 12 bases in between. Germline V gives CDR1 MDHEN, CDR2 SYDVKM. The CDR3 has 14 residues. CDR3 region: CASSLGPGNQPQHF. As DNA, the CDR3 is TGTGCCAGCAGTCTGGGCCCGGGGAATCAGCCCCAGCATTTT.

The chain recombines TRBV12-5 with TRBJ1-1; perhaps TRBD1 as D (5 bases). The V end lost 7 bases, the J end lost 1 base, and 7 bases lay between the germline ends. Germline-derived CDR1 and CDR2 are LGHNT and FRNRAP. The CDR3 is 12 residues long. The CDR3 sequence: CASAQGNTEAFF. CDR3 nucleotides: TGTGCTAGTGCCCAGGGGAACACTGAAGCTTTCTTT.

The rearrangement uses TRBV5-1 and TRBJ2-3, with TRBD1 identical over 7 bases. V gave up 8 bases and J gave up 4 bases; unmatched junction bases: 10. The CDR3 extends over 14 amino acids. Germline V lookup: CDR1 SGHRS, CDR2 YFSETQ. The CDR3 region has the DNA TGCGCCAGTTCCTTGACAGGGCGCGCAGATACGCAGTATTTT. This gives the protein CASSLTGRADTQYF.